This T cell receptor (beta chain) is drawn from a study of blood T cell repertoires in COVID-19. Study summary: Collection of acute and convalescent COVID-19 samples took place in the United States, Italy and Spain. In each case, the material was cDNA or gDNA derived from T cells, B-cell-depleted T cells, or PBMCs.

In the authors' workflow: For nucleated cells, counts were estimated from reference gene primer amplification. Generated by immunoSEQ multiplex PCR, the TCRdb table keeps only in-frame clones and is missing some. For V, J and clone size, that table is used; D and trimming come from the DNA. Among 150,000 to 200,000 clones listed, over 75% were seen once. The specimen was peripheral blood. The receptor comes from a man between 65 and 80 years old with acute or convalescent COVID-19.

The CDR3 coding sequence is TGTGCCAGCAGCCAAGATGATCGGTTCGGGGAGCTGTTTTTT. The encoded protein is CASSQDDRFGELFF. The chain is built from TRBV3-1 (or the pseudogene TRBV3-2) and TRBJ2-2, with D hard to call. Germline loops: CDR1 LGHDT, CDR2 YNNKEL (reference sequence). V dropped 0 bases and J dropped 7 bases, with 9 bases sitting between them. The CDR3 spans 14 residues.